The 21 T cell receptor beta chains in this list originate from one sample, sequenced in a study of shared clonotypes between healthy human individuals. Terminally differentiated effector memory CD45RA+ cells were excluded from the naive CD8 cells, which were CD45RO-negative and positively selected for CCR7. Profiled with immunoSEQ multiplex PCR; TCRdb holds only in-frame clones, not every one. This table holds about 2,200,000 clones, around 93% found once. Material: naive CD8+ T cells from PBMCs. The source is a man between 18 and 35 years old in good health. Some clones in this sample may be carry-over from other donors' samples.

V is TRBV18 and J is TRBJ2-3; 8 bases are shared with TRBD1. Germline CDR1 KGHSH, CDR2 LQKENI. Unmatched junction bases numbered 11, after V lost 8 bases and J lost 4 bases. This CDR3 contains 15 residues. CDR3 sequence: CASAGGESLADTQYF. CDR3 sequence (DNA): TGTGCCAGCGCAGGGGGCGAGTCGTTGGCAGATACGCAGTATTTT. The full variable domain, its missing parts supplied by reference TRBV18 and TRBJ2-3, is NAGVMQNPRHLVRRRGQEARLRCSPMKGHSHVYWYRQLPEEGLKFMVYLQKENIIDESGMPKERFSAEFPKEGPSILRIQQVVRGDSAAYFCASAGGESLADTQYFGPGTRLTVL.

The chain uses TRBV29-1 and TRBJ2-7, with TRBD1 identical over 9 bases. There are 12 residues in the CDR3. Germline lookup yields CDR1 SQVTM and CDR2 ANQGSEA. Germline trimming cut 4 bases from V and 3 bases from J; bases unmatched to any gene: 1. The CDR3 region is CSVADRGYEQYF. The CDR3 DNA sequence: TGCAGCGTTGCGGACAGGGGCTACGAGCAGTACTTC.

V and J are TRBV5-4 and TRBJ2-7; D not certain. Germline CDR1 and CDR2: SGHNT and YYREEE (reference sequence). Trimming took 1 base from V and 3 from J, leaving 11 bases between them. The CDR3 consists of 14 residues. The CDR3 DNA follows: TGTGCCAGCAGCTTGAGATCTACCCTCTACGAGCAGTACTTC. This codes for CASSLRSTLYEQYF.

The V gene is TRBV27, the J gene TRBJ2-1; 10 bases are shared with TRBD2. The CDR3 consists of 17 residues. Trimming cost V 5 bases and J 0 bases; bases outside gene matches: 7. Per the germline V gene, CDR1 is MNHEY and CDR2 is SMNVEV (reference sequence). In nucleotides, the CDR3 is TGTGCCAGCAGTCGGACTAGCGGATTCAGCTCCTACAATGAGCAGTTCTTC. Translating gives CASSRTSGFSSYNEQFF.

The V gene is TRBV12-5, the J gene TRBJ1-2, with D unclear. The V and J ends lost 2 bases and 8 bases respectively, with 9 bases between them. Germline V gene data show CDR1 as LGHNT and CDR2 as FRNRAP. This CDR3 has 12 residues. CDR3 nucleotide sequence: TGTGCTAGTGGTTTGTACGGGCGAGGCTACACCTTC. This translates into CASGLYGRGYTF.

This clone was observed a few times. Other DNA sequences in the sample encode the same CDR3. V is TRBV28 and J is TRBJ1-5; maybe TRBD1 (6 bases). This CDR3 comprises 15 residues. Trimming pared 6 bases from V and 0 bases from J, leaving 12 bases between. Germline V gives CDR1 MDHEN, CDR2 SYDVKM. For the CDR3, the DNA is TGTGCCAGCAGGGGTACAGGGAGTAGCAATCAGCCCCAGCATTTT. This sequence encodes CASRGTGSSNQPQHF.

The J gene is TRBJ1-1, the V gene TRBV19; D gene ambiguous. Trimming shortened V by 2 bases and J by 4 bases, and 11 bases separated the two germline ends. Germline CDR1 LNHDA, CDR2 SQIVND (reference sequence). The CDR3 is 14 residues long. The CDR3 DNA follows: TGTGCCAGTAGTATAAGGTCAGCCCGCACTGAAGCTTTCTTT. It is translated as CASSIRSARTEAFF.

This clone came up a few times. The chain couples TRBV28 to TRBJ2-2, with 10 bases that match TRBD2. The ends lost 8 bases at V and 4 bases at J; junction bases unmatched: 10. CDR3 size: 16 residues. The germline gives CDR1 MDHEN, CDR2 SYDVKM. The CDR3: CASGGKGLASTGELFF. As DNA, the CDR3 is TGTGCCAGCGGGGGGAAGGGACTAGCGTCCACCGGGGAGCTGTTTTTT.

The DNA of the CDR3 is TGTGCCAGCAGCGTAGGGCAGGGTGGATACTATGGCTACACCTTC. Protein: CASSVGQGGYYGYTF. The chain joins TRBV9 to TRBJ1-2, with D possibly matching TRBD1 (5 bases). The CDR3 spans 15 residues. Trimming removed 0 bases from V and 3 bases from J, with 12 bases in between. CDR1 and CDR2 from the germline V gene are SGDLS and YYNGEE.

The genes are TRBV6-5 and TRBJ2-3; D perhaps matches TRBD2 (6 bases). This CDR3 contains 14 residues. Per germline, CDR1 MNHEY and CDR2 SVGAGI. V lost 0 bases to trimming and J lost 6 bases, with 10 bases between them. The CDR3 loop reads CASSYSRDFDTQYF. For the CDR3, the DNA is TGTGCCAGCAGTTACTCGCGGGACTTTGATACGCAGTATTTT.

This chain joins TRBV28 and TRBJ1-3, with 7 bases fitting TRBD1. Germline loops: CDR1 MDHEN, CDR2 SYDVKM. The CDR3 contains 16 residues. J lost 8 bases, V lost 6 bases, and 16 bases had no gene match. The CDR3 loop reads CASSISRQGGSDTIYF. In nucleotides, the CDR3 is TGTGCCAGCAGCATTTCGAGACAGGGAGGAAGTGACACCATATATTTT.

The chain employs TRBV7-9 and TRBJ2-2; TRBD2 matches at 8 bases. The junction had 10 bases not matched to a gene; V was cut back by 2 bases and J by 2 bases. Germline values: CDR1 SEHNR, CDR2 FQNEAQ (reference sequence). The CDR3 is made up of 18 amino acids. This CDR3 is CASSLSRPAGGNTGELFF. The CDR3 DNA reads as TGTGCCAGCAGCTTAAGCCGCCCGGCGGGAGGTAACACCGGGGAGCTGTTTTTT.

The V gene is TRBV28, the J gene TRBJ1-2; a weak D match, TRBD1 (6 bases). V lost 5 bases to trimming and J lost 4 bases, with 17 bases between them. The CDR3 runs 15 residues. Germline assignment: CDR1 MDHEN and CDR2 SYDVKM. CDR3 protein: CASSTSLGAPYGYTF. The CDR3 DNA sequence: TGTGCCAGCAGTACATCATTGGGGGCCCCCTATGGCTACACCTTC.

The chain links TRBV2 to TRBJ2-1; D is unresolved. V lost 5 bases and J 4 bases, leaving 18 bases between the germline ends. The CDR3 totals 16 residues. Germline-derived CDR1 and CDR2 are SNHLY and FYNNEI. The chain's CDR3 is CASSLRSGAPYNEQFF. The CDR3 DNA is TGTGCCAGCAGTCTACGGAGTGGAGCCCCGTACAATGAGCAGTTCTTC.

The chain uses TRBV5-6 and TRBJ2-5, with D tentatively TRBD2 (5 bases). From germline, CDR1 is SGHDT and CDR2 YYEEEE. This CDR3 has 16 residues. Trimming stripped 4 bases from V and 5 bases from J, with 21 bases between. The CDR3 protein is CASSPFGESTGETQYF. CDR3 nucleotide sequence: TGTGCCAGCAGCCCCTTCGGCGAATCCACGGGGGAGACCCAGTACTTC.

The chain joins TRBV6-6 to TRBJ2-1, with a weak D call TRBD2 (5 bases). The germline V gene has CDR1 MNHNY and CDR2 SVGAGI (reference sequence). Trimming stripped 6 bases from V and 0 bases from J, with 12 bases between. The CDR3 runs to 15 residues. CDR3 sequence reads: CASREGLVSYNEQFF. The CDR3 DNA sequence: TGTGCCAGCAGGGAAGGACTGGTCTCCTACAATGAGCAGTTCTTC.

The genes are TRBV19 and TRBJ1-1; a weak D match, TRBD1 (5 bases). Trimming pared 7 bases from V and 1 base from J, leaving 10 bases between. Germline V gene lookup returns CDR1 LNHDA and CDR2 SQIVND (reference sequence). The CDR3 consists of 13 residues. In nucleotides, the CDR3 is TGTGCCAGTACGTTAACAGGGAACACTGAAGCTTTCTTT. It yields the protein CASTLTGNTEAFF.

V is TRBV29-1 and J is TRBJ1-2, with D maybe TRBD1 (6 bases). This CDR3 comprises 11 residues. Trimming removed 7 bases from V and 6 bases from J, with 12 bases in between. Looked up from germline, CDR1 is SQVTM and CDR2 is ANQGSEA. The CDR3 coding sequence is TGCAGCGCCTACCACAGGGATGGCTACACCTTC. Its protein product is CSAYHRDGYTF.

V and J are TRBV19 and TRBJ1-1; D might be TRBD1 (5 bases). Trimming left V 3 bases short and J 11 bases short, with 22 bases between. CDR3 size: 15 residues. Germline CDR1 is LNHDA and CDR2 is SQIVND (reference sequence). CDR3 sequence: CASSISDRLVREAFF. CDR3 coding DNA: TGTGCCAGTAGTATCTCCGACAGACTAGTCCGGGAGGCTTTCTTT.

This clone has just a few counts. The rearrangement links TRBV28 to TRBJ1-1; D call uncertain. V was pared by 8 bases and J by 11 bases, with 18 bases between. CDR1 is MDHEN and CDR2 is SYDVKM in the germline V gene. CDR3 length equals 12 residues. The CDR3 loop reads CASDPGEGMAFF. The CDR3, as DNA: TGTGCCAGCGATCCAGGAGAAGGCATGGCTTTCTTT.

The gene calls are TRBV10-1 and TRBJ2-1; TRBD2 matches 13 bases. Unmatched junction bases numbered 12, after V lost 6 bases and J lost 4 bases. In germline, CDR1 is WNHNN, CDR2 SYGVQD (reference sequence). This CDR3 has 18 residues. The CDR3 sequence is CASSPGLAGYPDYNEQFF. The CDR3 region has the DNA TGCGCCAGCAGCCCGGGACTAGCGGGGTACCCGGATTACAATGAGCAGTTCTTC.